The TCR beta chain under discussion was sequenced for a study of blood T cell repertoires in COVID-19. Study summary: Whether acute or convalescent, the COVID-19 samples came from the United States, Italy and Spain.

In the authors' methods: The assay estimated nucleated cells by amplifying reference gene primers. The protocol was immunoSEQ multiplex PCR, while the TCRdb copy is restricted to in-frame clones and leaves out a portion. That table supplies the V and J calls and clone size; D and trimming were determined from the DNA. The sample carries about 200,000 clones, roughly nine tenths recorded once. Between the trimmed V and J ends, which lost 2 bases and 2 bases, there was a span of 6 bases. From germline, CDR1 is KGHSH and CDR2 LQKENI. The length of the CDR3 is 13 residues. Sequencing was done on a sample of peripheral blood. V is TRBV18 and J is TRBJ2-5, with D perhaps TRBD2 (5 bases). This receptor was obtained from a middle-aged man with acute or convalescent COVID-19. CDR3 sequence: CASSPGGQETQYF. The CDR3, as DNA: TGTGCCAGCTCACCAGGAGGACAAGAGACCCAGTACTTC.